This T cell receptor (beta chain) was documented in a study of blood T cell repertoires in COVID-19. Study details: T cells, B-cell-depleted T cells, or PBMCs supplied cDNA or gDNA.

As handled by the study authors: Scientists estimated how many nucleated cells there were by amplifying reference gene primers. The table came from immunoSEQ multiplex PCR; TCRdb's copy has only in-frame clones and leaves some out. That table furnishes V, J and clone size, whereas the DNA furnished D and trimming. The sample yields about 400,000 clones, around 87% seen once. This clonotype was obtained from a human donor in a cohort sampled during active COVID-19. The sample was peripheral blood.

As DNA, the CDR3 is TGTGCCAGCTCACCCTCAGGGGGGATGAACACTGAAGCTTTCTTT. Translation gives CASSPSGGMNTEAFF. This chain connects TRBV18 to TRBJ1-1; TRBD1 matches at 7 bases. V dropped 3 bases and J dropped 0; count of bases not matched to a gene: 4. The CDR3 contains 15 residues. Germline loops: CDR1 KGHSH, CDR2 LQKENI.